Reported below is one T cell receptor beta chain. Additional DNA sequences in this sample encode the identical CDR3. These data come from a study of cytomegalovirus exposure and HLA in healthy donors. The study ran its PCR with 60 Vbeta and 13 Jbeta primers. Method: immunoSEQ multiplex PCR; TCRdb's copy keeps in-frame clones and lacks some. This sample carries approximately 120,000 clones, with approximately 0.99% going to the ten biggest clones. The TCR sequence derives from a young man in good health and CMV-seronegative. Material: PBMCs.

The DNA for the CDR3 is TGCAGCGTTGGGGGCAGGGGAATTACCGGGGAGCTGTTTTTT. Translation: CSVGGRGITGELFF. The chain joins TRBV29-1 to TRBJ2-2, with D possibly matching TRBD1 (6 bases). CDR3 length equals 14 residues. The germline V gene has CDR1 SQVTM and CDR2 ANQGSEA. Trimming stripped 4 bases from V and 5 bases from J, with 14 bases between.